This is a list of T cell receptor beta chains from one sample in a study of T cells after yellow fever vaccination. TCRdb re-called the 5' RACE reads through MiXCR, storing one row per CDR3 protein. Of some 560,000 distinct CDR3 sequences listed, about a sixth are singletons. The starting material was PBMCs, obtained more than 4 days after the first yellow fever vaccination. These receptor sequences come from a man aged 18-30 years who received the YFV17D yellow fever vaccine. Both conserved end residues are part of each CDR3. The D gene is left open where the match is weak. Size is stated for part of the rows, as once, few or many counts, or as a class when the clone is expanded.

size	V	J	D	DNA	CDR3
few	TRBV20-1	TRBJ2-5	-	TGCAGTGGAGTAGCGCAAGAGACCCAGTACTTC	CSGVAQETQYF
-	TRBV7-8	TRBJ2-7	-	TGTGCCAGCAGCTTAGGCGAAATCTACGAGCAGTACTTC	CASSLGEIYEQYF
-	TRBV7-3	TRBJ2-3	TRBD1	TGTGCCAGCAGCTCCACCTCAGGGGGCAGGGATACGCAGTATTTT	CASSSTSGGRDTQYF
few	TRBV9	TRBJ2-2	TRBD1	TGTGCCAGCAGCCGGGACAGCCTCACCGGGGAGCTGTTTTTT	CASSRDSLTGELFF
-	TRBV10-3	TRBJ2-5	TRBD2	TGTGCCATCAGTGTAAGCGGGGGGAGGCAAGAGACCCAGTACTTC	CAISVSGGRQETQYF
few	TRBV7-8	TRBJ2-3	TRBD2	TGTGCCAGCAGCCCGAGACTAGCGGGGAGTATGAATACGCAGTATTTT	CASSPRLAGSMNTQYF
many	TRBV14	TRBJ2-5	-	TGTGCCAGCAGAAAATTGCCAGGGGAGACCCAGTACTTC	CASRKLPGETQYF
-	TRBV10-3	TRBJ1-1	-	TGTGCCATCAGGGGGGGAGGAAACACTGAAGCTTTCTTT	CAIRGGGNTEAFF
few	TRBV5-1	TRBJ2-3	TRBD1	TGCGCCAGCAGCTTGGGGACAGGGAAGTCCGATACGCAGTATTTT	CASSLGTGKSDTQYF
many	TRBV5-1	TRBJ2-5	TRBD1	TGCGCCAGCAGCTTGGTGGACAGGACGGGCGAGACCCAGTACTTC	CASSLVDRTGETQYF
-	TRBV6-1	TRBJ2-1	TRBD1	TGTGCCAGCATTCTTAGACCGGGACAGGTATACAATGAGCAGTTCTTC	CASILRPGQVYNEQFF
-	TRBV19	TRBJ1-5	-	TGTGCCAGTAGACAGGGAGGTTTCGTCTCAGCCCAGCATTTT	CASRQGGFVSAQHF
-	TRBV12-3/TRBV12-4	TRBJ2-1	-	TGTGCCAGCAAGTCCGGCGGGGTAAAGGAGCAGTTCTTC	CASKSGGVKEQFF
-	TRBV9	TRBJ1-2	-	TGTGCCAGCAGCGTAGGGGACTCGCATGATAACACCTTC	CASSVGDSHDNTF
few	TRBV7-2	TRBJ1-1	-	TGTGCCAGCAGCTTATTCGCCCCCAAAGACACTGAAGCTTTCTTT	CASSLFAPKDTEAFF
-	TRBV6-1	TRBJ1-5	-	TGTGCCAGCAGCGCCGCGCTAAATCAGCCCCAGCATTTT	CASSAALNQPQHF
-	TRBV11-2	TRBJ2-1	-	TGTGCCAGCAGCTTAGGCTGGGCGCAGGGTAATGAGCAGTTCTTC	CASSLGWAQGNEQFF
-	TRBV10-3	TRBJ2-5	TRBD2	TGTGCCATCAGTGAACTAGCGGGGATAGAGACCCAGTACTTC	CAISELAGIETQYF
few	TRBV12-3/TRBV12-4	TRBJ1-1	-	TGTGCCAGCAGTTTCTTGGGGGCTCGCACTGAAGCTTTCTTT	CASSFLGARTEAFF
few	TRBV5-1	TRBJ2-2	TRBD1	TGCGCCAGCAGCAACCGGGACAGGGGCTCCACCGGGGAGCTGTTTTTT	CASSNRDRGSTGELFF
-	TRBV29-1	TRBJ2-3	-	TGCAGCGTTTGCCTCGAGGGGAAGACCCGCACAGATACGCAGTATTTT	CSVCLEGKTRTDTQYF
few	TRBV6-2/TRBV6-3	TRBJ2-7	TRBD1	TGTGCCAGCAGTTCCCAGGACAGGACCAAGGGTGGAGACGAGCAGTACTTC	CASSSQDRTKGGDEQYF
few	TRBV7-8	TRBJ2-7	-	TGTGCCAGCAGCCCACAAACAGGGCTCCACTACGAGCAGTACTTC	CASSPQTGLHYEQYF
-	TRBV6-5	TRBJ2-6	-	TGTGCCAGCAGTTACAGGGGGGTAAGCTCTGGGGCCAACGTCCTGACTTTC	CASSYRGVSSGANVLTF
-	TRBV6-2/TRBV6-3	TRBJ2-1	TRBD2	TGTGCCAGCAGAGTGGGCGGGAGCTACAATGAGCAGTTCTTC	CASRVGGSYNEQFF